This entry describes one TCR beta chain. Its antigen is undetermined. Germline CDR1 is MNHEY and CDR2 is SVGEGT. V was clipped by 3 bases and J by 4 bases, with 25 bases between them. CDR3 length: 18 amino acids. This specimen belongs to a study of Ad26.COV2.S vaccination and SARS-CoV-2 variants. Points from the study as a whole: Reports say spike-specific CD8+ and CD4+ T cell responses covered substantial breadth after vaccination.

The treatment was: around 19 received Ad26.COV2.S at low or high dose, single or two shots; several received placebo; per-sample allocation not given. Day 63 after the first injection of vaccine or placebo was the sampling time. Produced via immunoSEQ multiplex PCR; TCRdb's table is partial and in-frame only. This table holds about 320,000 clones, roughly 90% found once. The source material was peripheral blood, sampled in a trial of Ad26.COV2.S vaccine versus placebo. V and J are TRBV6-2 or TRBV6-3 and TRBJ2-7; D is possibly TRBD1 (6 bases). The sequence was obtained from a person aged 18-60 years who received the Ad26.COV2.S COVID-19 vaccine or a placebo. The CDR3 DNA reads as TGTGCCAGCAGTTATTCCCCGACAGGTCGTATCCAAATATACGAGCAGTACTTC. Translated: CASSYSPTGRIQIYEQYF.